The 8 T cell receptor beta chains reported below all come from one sample, sequenced in a study of T-cell reconstitution after alpha-beta-depleted transplantation in children. Researchers prepared the TCRbeta library using unique molecular identifiers, the study reports. TCRdb reprocessed the PCR reads with MiXCR, giving one entry per CDR3 protein. This table holds 200,000 to 250,000 distinct CDR3 sequences, approximately 11% found once. This material consisted of PBMCs, taken before TCRalphabeta/CD19-depleted stem cell transplant. All receptors derive from a child under two years old with acute myeloid leukemia, due to receive a stem cell transplant.

With regard to this clonotype: Since a much larger clone is just one base distant, this may be a read error. The gene calls are TRBV25-1 and TRBJ1-2; D uncertain. CDR1 is MGHDK and CDR2 is SYGVNS in the germline V gene. Trimming removed 2 bases from V and 10 bases from J, with 17 bases in between. There are 14 residues in the CDR3. CDR3 coding DNA: TGTGCCAGCAGTGAAGGGTGGGGTGAGGATGACTACACCTTC. Amino acid sequence: CASSEGWGEDDYTF.

This clonotype was seen many times. The chain recombines TRBV5-8 with TRBJ2-5; 8 nucleotides agree with TRBD2. Germline V lookup: CDR1 SGHTS, CDR2 YDEGEE. The ends lost 8 bases at V and 5 bases at J; junction bases unmatched: 14. The CDR3 is made up of 15 amino acids. The CDR3 protein is CASCVAGRTRETQYF. In DNA, the CDR3 is TGTGCCAGTTGCGTAGCGGGGAGGACCCGCGAGACCCAGTACTTC.

There are a few counts of this clonotype. CDR3 loop: CSARGRGVYEQYF. The CDR3 DNA follows: TGCAGTGCTAGAGGTAGAGGGGTCTACGAGCAGTACTTC. The chain employs TRBV20-1 and TRBJ2-7; D possibly uses TRBD1 or TRBD2 (5 bases each). Germline V gene sequence: CDR1 DFQATT, CDR2 SNEGSKA (reference sequence). With 1 base removed from V and 3 bases from J, the gap between germline ends came to 10 bases. The CDR3 contains 13 residues.

The chain is built from TRBV20-1 and TRBJ2-1; D possibly uses TRBD1 or TRBD2 (7 bases each). V lost 1 base, J lost 4 bases, and 17 bases lay in between. The CDR3 has 16 residues. The germline V gene has CDR1 DFQATT and CDR2 SNEGSKA (reference sequence). The CDR3 DNA reads as TGCAGTGCTAGAGCCAGGGGGGGGGCGAAGTACAATGAGCAGTTCTTC. Translating gives CSARARGGAKYNEQFF.

This clonotype was seen many times. The chain carries TRBV28 and TRBJ2-5; D is undetermined. Trimming removed 5 bases from V and 5 bases from J, with 15 bases in between. Germline assignment: CDR1 MDHEN and CDR2 SYDVKM. This CDR3 contains 14 residues. CDR3 in amino acids: CASSPTQLLETQYF. The CDR3 region has the DNA TGTGCCAGCAGTCCAACGCAACTATTGGAGACCCAGTACTTC.

This clonotype was seen at least ten times. V gene TRBV7-3 combines with J gene TRBJ2-1; D gene unclear. This CDR3 is built from 13 residues. Trimming pared 2 bases from V and 2 bases from J, leaving 4 bases between. Germline CDR1 SGHTA, CDR2 FQGTGA. The CDR3 nucleotides read TGTGCCAGCAGCTTACGCACCTACAATGAGCAGTTCTTC. Translated, it gives CASSLRTYNEQFF.

This clonotype showed up many times. The chain combines TRBV6-6 with TRBJ2-3; D unresolved. Germline values: CDR1 MNHNY, CDR2 SVGAGI (reference sequence). V lost 3 bases, J lost 6 bases, and 7 bases lay in between. The CDR3 has 12 residues. Here the CDR3 reads CASSYEADTQYF. In nucleotides, the CDR3 is TGTGCCAGCAGTTATGAGGCGGATACGCAGTATTTT.

This clonotype was detected many times. The chain uses TRBV18 and TRBJ2-6, with TRBD2 matching 7 bases. Germline trimming cut 1 base from V and 0 bases from J; bases unmatched to any gene: 0. CDR3 length: 16 residues. Germline V gives CDR1 KGHSH, CDR2 LQKENI. CDR3 sequence (DNA): TGTGCCAGCTCACCACTAGCGGGCTCTGGGGCCAACGTCCTGACTTTC. It codes for CASSPLAGSGANVLTF.